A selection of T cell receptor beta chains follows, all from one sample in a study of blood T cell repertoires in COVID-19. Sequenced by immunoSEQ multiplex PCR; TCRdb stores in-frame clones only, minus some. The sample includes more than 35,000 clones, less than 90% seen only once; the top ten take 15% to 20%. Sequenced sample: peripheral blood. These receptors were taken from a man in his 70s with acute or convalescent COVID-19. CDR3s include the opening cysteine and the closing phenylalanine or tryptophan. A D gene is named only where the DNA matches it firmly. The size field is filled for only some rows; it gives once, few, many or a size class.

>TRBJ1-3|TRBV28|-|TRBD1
TGTGCCAGCAGTTTATTTGGGACAGACGGAAACACCATATATTTT
CASSLFGTDGNTIYF
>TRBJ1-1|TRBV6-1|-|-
TGTGCCAGCAGTGAAGAGGGGGACATGAACACTGAAGCTTTCTTT
CASSEEGDMNTEAFF
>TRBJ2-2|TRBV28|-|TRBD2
TGTGCCAGCAGTTTTAATAGCGGGAGATCCGGGGAGCTGTTTTTT
CASSFNSGRSGELFF
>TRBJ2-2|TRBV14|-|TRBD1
TGTGCCAGCAGCCAAGAGGGGAAAAGGACAGGGTCTGGGAGCACCGGGGAGCTGTTTTTT
CASSQEGKRTGSGSTGELFF
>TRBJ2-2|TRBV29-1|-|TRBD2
TGCAGCGTCTTAACTAGCGGGACTTCAGATACCGGGGAGCTGTTTTTT
CSVLTSGTSDTGELFF
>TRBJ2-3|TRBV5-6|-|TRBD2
TGTGCCAGCAGCTTGGGCCAGCGGGAGATTGAAGATACGCAGTATTTT
CASSLGQREIEDTQYF
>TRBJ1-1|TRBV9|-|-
TGTGCCAGCAGCGTAGGTTGGGTAAGGTCTAGCACTGAAGCTTTCTTT
CASSVGWVRSSTEAFF
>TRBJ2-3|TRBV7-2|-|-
TGTGCCAGCAGCTTACCCACGCTACGCACAGATACGCAGTATTTT
CASSLPTLRTDTQYF
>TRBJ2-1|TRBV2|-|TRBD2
TGTGCCAGCAGGGTAACCGGGACTAGCGGGAGGAATGAGCAGTTCTTC
CASRVTGTSGRNEQFF
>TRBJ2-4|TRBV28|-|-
TGTGCCAGCAGCCCGGAGCCAGGGCCAAAAAACATTCAGTACTTC
CASSPEPGPKNIQYF
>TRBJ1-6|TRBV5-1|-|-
TGCGCCAGCAGCTTGGAGCAGGCGATGGATTCACCCCTCCACTTT
CASSLEQAMDSPLHF
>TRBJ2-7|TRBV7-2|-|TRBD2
TGTGCCAGCAGCTTAAGGCTAGCGGGAGGGGCAGGACAAAGCGAGCAGTACTTC
CASSLRLAGGAGQSEQYF
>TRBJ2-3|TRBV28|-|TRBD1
TGTGCCAGCAGTTCTCCGACAGGGGGCGGCACAGATACGCAGTATTTT
CASSSPTGGGTDTQYF
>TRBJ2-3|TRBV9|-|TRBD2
TGTGCCAGCAGCCCACGGGCAGCGGGGGATACGCAGTATTTT
CASSPRAAGDTQYF
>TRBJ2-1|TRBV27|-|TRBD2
TGTGCCAGCAGTCTCCTAGCGGGAGGGGTGAATGAGCAGTTCTTC
CASSLLAGGVNEQFF
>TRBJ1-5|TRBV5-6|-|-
TGTGCCAGCAGAACTTGGGCAGAATCCTTTAGCAATCAGCCCCAGCATTTT
CASRTWAESFSNQPQHF
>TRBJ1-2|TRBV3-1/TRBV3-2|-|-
TGTGCCAGCAGCCAAGATCTGGGGGGTAGAGATGGCTACACCTTC
CASSQDLGGRDGYTF
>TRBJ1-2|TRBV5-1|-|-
TGCGCCAGCAGCCGGGGCGGGGGCGAAGGCTACACCTTC
CASSRGGGEGYTF
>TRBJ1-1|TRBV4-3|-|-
TGCGCCAGCAGCCAAGGGGTGCAGGCTCTGAACACTGAAGCTTTCTTT
CASSQGVQALNTEAFF
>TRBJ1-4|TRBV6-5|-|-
TGTGCCAGCAGCGTTACGGGTGAAAAACTGTTTTTT
CASSVTGEKLFF
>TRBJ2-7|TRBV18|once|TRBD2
TGTGCCAGCTCACCAAACCCAGCGGGATCCTACTACGAGCAGTACTTC
CASSPNPAGSYYEQYF
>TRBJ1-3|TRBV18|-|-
TGTGCCAGCTCACCCCTACCGCCAGCGGCCTCTGGAAACACCATATATTTT
CASSPLPPAASGNTIYF
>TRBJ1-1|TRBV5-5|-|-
TGTGCCAGCAGCTATACTCCAGGGGCTGAAGCTTTCTTT
CASSYTPGAEAFF
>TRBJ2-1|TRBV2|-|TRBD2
TGTGCCAGCAGTGAGTTAGCGGGTACCTACAATGAGCAGTTCTTC
CASSELAGTYNEQFF
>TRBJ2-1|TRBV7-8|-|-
TGTGCCAGCAGCTTTCTCAATTTGGCGGATGAGCAGTTCTTC
CASSFLNLADEQFF
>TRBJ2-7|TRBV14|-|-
TGTGCCAGCAGCCTGTTTTCGGGGGCCTACGAGCAGTACTTC
CASSLFSGAYEQYF
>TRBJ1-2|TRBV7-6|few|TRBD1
TGTGCCAGCAGCTCCCAAGGGACAGGGAGTTATGGCTACACCTTC
CASSSQGTGSYGYTF
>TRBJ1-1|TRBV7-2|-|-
TGTGCCAGCAGCTTATACTGGGAAGCTTTCTTT
CASSLYWEAFF
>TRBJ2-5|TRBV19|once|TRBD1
TGTGCCAGTAGTATGCAGGGGGCAGGGTTTCAAGAGACCCAGTACTTC
CASSMQGAGFQETQYF
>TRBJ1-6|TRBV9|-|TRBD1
TGTGCCAGCAGCGTAGGACAGGGTGTTTCACCCCTCCACTTT
CASSVGQGVSPLHF
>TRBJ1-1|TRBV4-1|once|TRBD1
TGCGCCAGCAGCCACAGAGACAGGGTTCGGAACACTGAAGCTTTCTTT
CASSHRDRVRNTEAFF
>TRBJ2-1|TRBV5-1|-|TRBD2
TGCGCCAGCAGCTCGGGGACTAGCACGTGGGGCAATGAGCAGTTCTTC
CASSSGTSTWGNEQFF
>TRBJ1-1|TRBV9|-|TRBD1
TGTGCCAGCAGCGCACAGGGGGCGCCGAAGGTCACTGAAGCTTTCTTT
CASSAQGAPKVTEAFF
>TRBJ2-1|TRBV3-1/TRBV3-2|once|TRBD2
TGTGCCAGCAGCCAAAACCTAGCGGGAGATTACAATGAGCAGTTCTTC
CASSQNLAGDYNEQFF
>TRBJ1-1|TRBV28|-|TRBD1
TGTGCCAGCAGTTTATCAAGGGGGCCCACTGAAGCTTTCTTT
CASSLSRGPTEAFF
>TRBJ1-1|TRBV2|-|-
TGTGCCAGCAGTGTACAGGGCGGAGGGAACACTGAAGCTTTCTTT
CASSVQGGGNTEAFF
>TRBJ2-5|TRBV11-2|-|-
-
CASSFSASGRDMGTQYF
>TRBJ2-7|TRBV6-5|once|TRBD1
TGTGCCAGCAGTTTAGGAGACAGGGGATACGAGCAGTACTTC
CASSLGDRGYEQYF
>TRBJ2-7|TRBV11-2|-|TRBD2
TGTGCCAGCAGCTTAACGTGGATTAGCGGGAGACGCTCCTACGAGCAGTACTTC
CASSLTWISGRRSYEQYF
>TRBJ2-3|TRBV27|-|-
TGTGCCAGCAGATTCGGGAGCATGAGCACAGATACGCAGTATTTT
CASRFGSMSTDTQYF